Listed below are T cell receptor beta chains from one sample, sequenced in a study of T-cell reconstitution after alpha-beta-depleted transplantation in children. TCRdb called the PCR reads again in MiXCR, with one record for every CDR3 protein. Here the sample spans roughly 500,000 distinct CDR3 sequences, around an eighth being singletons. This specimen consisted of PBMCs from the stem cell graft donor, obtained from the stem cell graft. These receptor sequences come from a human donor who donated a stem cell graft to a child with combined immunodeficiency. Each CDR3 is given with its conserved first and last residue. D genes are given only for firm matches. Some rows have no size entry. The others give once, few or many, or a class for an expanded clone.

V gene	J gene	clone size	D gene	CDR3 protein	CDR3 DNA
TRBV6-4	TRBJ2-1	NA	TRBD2	CASSDEAGSYNEQFF	TGTGCCAGCAGTGACGAAGCGGGATCCTACAATGAGCAGTTCTTC
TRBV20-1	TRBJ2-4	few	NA	CSARGVWAKNIQYF	TGCAGTGCTAGAGGGGTCTGGGCCAAAAACATTCAGTACTTC
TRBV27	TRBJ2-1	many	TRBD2	CASRRTSGPANEQFF	TGTGCCAGCAGACGTACTAGCGGCCCAGCCAATGAGCAGTTCTTC
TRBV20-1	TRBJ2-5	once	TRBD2	CSARGELAGAAQETQYF	TGCAGTGCTAGAGGGGAACTAGCGGGGGCCGCTCAAGAGACCCAGTACTTC
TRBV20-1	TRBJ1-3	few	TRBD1	CSAPDRGRNTIYF	TGCAGTGCTCCGGACAGGGGTAGAAACACCATATATTTT
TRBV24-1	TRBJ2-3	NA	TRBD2	CATSDLPAGGSTDTQYF	TGTGCCACCAGTGATTTGCCAGCGGGAGGTAGCACAGATACGCAGTATTTT
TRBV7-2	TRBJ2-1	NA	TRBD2	CASSLDSGGSNEQFF	TGTGCCAGCAGCTTGGACAGCGGGGGGTCCAATGAGCAGTTCTTC
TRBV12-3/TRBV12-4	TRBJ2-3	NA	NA	CASSLGARDTQYF	TGTGCCAGCAGCCTCGGAGCCCGCGATACGCAGTATTTT
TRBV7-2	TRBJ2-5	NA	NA	CASSFNKNQETQYF	TGTGCCAGCAGCTTTAACAAAAACCAAGAGACCCAGTACTTC
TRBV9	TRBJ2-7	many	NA	CASSVSGFRDYEQYF	TGTGCCAGCAGCGTAAGCGGGTTTAGGGACTACGAGCAGTACTTC
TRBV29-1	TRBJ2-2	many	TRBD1	CSVGDRGSTGELFF	TGCAGCGTCGGGGACAGGGGATCCACCGGGGAGCTGTTTTTT
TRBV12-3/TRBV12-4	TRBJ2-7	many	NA	CASSLTGLRAYEQYF	TGTGCCAGCAGCCTGACGGGGCTACGGGCCTACGAGCAGTACTTC
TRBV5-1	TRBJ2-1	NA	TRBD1	CASSPPDRVGDEQFF	TGCGCCAGCAGCCCCCCCGACAGGGTCGGTGATGAGCAGTTCTTC
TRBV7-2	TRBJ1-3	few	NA	CASSLGPVEVSGNTIYF	TGTGCCAGCAGCTTAGGTCCCGTGGAAGTCTCTGGAAACACCATATATTTT
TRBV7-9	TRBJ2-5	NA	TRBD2	CASSLGIAGPQETQYF	TGTGCCAGCAGCTTAGGAATAGCGGGGCCGCAAGAGACCCAGTACTTC
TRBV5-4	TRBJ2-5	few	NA	CASSFRREETQYF	TGTGCCAGCAGCTTTCGGCGGGAAGAGACCCAGTACTTC
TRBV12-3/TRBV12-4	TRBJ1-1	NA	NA	CASRDTLNTEAFF	TGTGCCAGCAGGGACACGTTGAACACTGAAGCTTTCTTT
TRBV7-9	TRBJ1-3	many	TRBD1	CASSTGTVVSGNTIYF	TGTGCCAGCAGCACCGGGACAGTGGTCTCTGGAAACACCATATATTTT
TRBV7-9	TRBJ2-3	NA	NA	CASSPPRGPDTQYF	TGTGCCAGCAGCCCCCCCAGAGGGCCAGATACGCAGTATTTT
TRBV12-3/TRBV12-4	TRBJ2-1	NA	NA	CASGELEQFF	TGTGCCAGCGGGGAGCTTGAGCAGTTCTTC
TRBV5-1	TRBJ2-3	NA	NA	CASSLPSSDTQYF	TGCGCCAGCAGCTTGCCTAGCTCGGATACGCAGTATTTT
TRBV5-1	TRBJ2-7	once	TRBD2	CATAIAGGPGEQYF	TGCGCCACTGCGATAGCGGGAGGGCCGGGTGAGCAGTACTTC
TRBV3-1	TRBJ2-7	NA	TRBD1	CASTQVAGTGNYEQYF	TGTGCCAGCACCCAAGTGGCCGGGACAGGGAACTACGAGCAGTACTTC
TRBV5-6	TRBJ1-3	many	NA	CASSFGGSTGNTIYF	TGTGCCAGCAGCTTCGGCGGGAGCACTGGAAACACCATATATTTT
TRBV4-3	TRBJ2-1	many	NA	CASSHGTVSYNEQFF	TGCGCCAGCAGCCACGGGACGGTCTCCTACAATGAGCAGTTCTTC
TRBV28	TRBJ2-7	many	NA	CASTSRTTYEQYF	TGTGCCAGTACCTCGAGGACGACGTACGAGCAGTACTTC
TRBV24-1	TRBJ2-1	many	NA	CATSSSRRQLSSYNEQFF	TGTGCCACCAGTTCGTCCCGAAGACAGTTGTCATCCTACAATGAGCAGTTCTTC